This TCR beta chain was profiled in a study of response to subunit inactivated influenza vaccine. There are a few counts of this clonotype. As yet, its antigen is unknown. CDR3 length equals 14 residues. The ends were cut back, 5 bases at V and 2 bases at J, with 13 bases in the middle. TCRdb reprocessed the RT-PCR reads via MiXCR and lists one record per CDR3 protein. The sample has about 520,000 distinct CDR3 sequences, 25% seen once. Study-wide results and caveats: Authors suggested each seasonal influenza vaccination recruits few new T cells.

The V gene is TRBV12-3 or TRBV12-4, the J gene TRBJ2-7, with unresolved D. This TCR came from a man in his fifties or sixties who received an inactivated influenza vaccine. The sample consisted of CD4+ T cells sorted from PBMCs, taken roughly 5 days after vaccination. The CDR3 region has the DNA TGTGCCAGCAGTCAACGGACGCGAGCCTACGAGCAGTACTTC. Protein product: CASSQRTRAYEQYF.